Below, 14 T cell receptor beta chains from the same sample are listed, as sequenced in a study of Ad26.COV2.S vaccination and SARS-CoV-2 variants. As to treatment: around 19 received Ad26.COV2.S at low or high dose, single or two shots; 5 received placebo; per-sample allocation not given. On day 63 after the first injection, vaccine and placebo recipients gave samples. Libraries were prepared by immunoSEQ multiplex PCR; TCRdb keeps only in-frame clonotypes and omits some of them. Of about 350,000 clones detected, 88% appear once; the ten largest clones hold around 6.4%. The sequencing used peripheral blood, collected in a trial of Ad26.COV2.S vaccine versus placebo. All receptors come from a person aged 18-65 years who received the Ad26.COV2.S COVID-19 vaccine or a placebo.

This clone was detected once. This chain links TRBV28 with TRBJ1-3; D is unclear. This CDR3 comprises 18 residues. The V end lost 4 bases, the J end lost 0 bases, and 19 bases lay between the germline ends. Per germline, CDR1 MDHEN and CDR2 SYDVKM. The CDR3 is CASSSVSTYPTSGNTIYF. The CDR3 coding sequence is TGTGCCAGCAGTTCTGTATCCACCTACCCCACCTCTGGAAACACCATATATTTT.

This rearrangement joins TRBV28 to TRBJ2-7; perhaps TRBD1 as D (5 bases). V was trimmed by 5 bases and J by 7 bases, leaving 12 bases between them. CDR1 is MDHEN, CDR2 SYDVKM, per germline. CDR3 length: 12 amino acids. The DNA of the CDR3 is TGTGCCAGCAGTGCCCCAGGGTTTGAGCAGTACTTC. Residues: CASSAPGFEQYF.

CDR3 region: CASSYNGARGTEAFF. For the CDR3, the DNA is TGTGCCAGCAGTTACAACGGGGCCCGGGGCACTGAAGCTTTCTTT. The chain is built from TRBV6-2 or TRBV6-3 and TRBJ1-1; perhaps TRBD1 as D (5 bases). Trimming pared 2 bases from V and 4 bases from J, leaving 14 bases between. The CDR3 contains 15 residues. Germline CDR1 is MNHEY and CDR2 is SVGEGT.

The chain links TRBV6-5 to TRBJ1-2; D is possibly TRBD1 (6 bases). The V end was cut by 8 bases, the J end by 6 bases, with 19 bases between. This CDR3 has 14 residues. Germline loops: CDR1 MNHEY, CDR2 SVGAGI. In DNA form, the CDR3 reads TGTGCCAGCGCCCTTACAGGGTTGGGGGATGGCTACACCTTC. It specifies CASALTGLGDGYTF.

This clone was detected a few times. CDR3: CASSVGPSGTSDYEQYF. As DNA, the CDR3 is TGTGCCAGCAGCGTAGGCCCTTCCGGGACTAGCGACTACGAGCAGTACTTC. The chain uses TRBV9 and TRBJ2-7; 10 nucleotides align to TRBD2. With V trimmed by 0 bases and J by 3 bases, 9 bases remained unmatched. Germline V gives CDR1 SGDLS, CDR2 YYNGEE. CDR3 size: 17 residues.

The rearrangement links TRBV7-9 to TRBJ2-3, with D perhaps TRBD1 (6 bases). V was cut by 4 bases and J by 0 bases, with 11 bases left in between. The CDR3 runs 15 residues. Germline V gene data show CDR1 as SEHNR and CDR2 as FQNEAQ (reference sequence). In DNA form, the CDR3 reads TGTGCCAGCAGCTCCCAACAGGGAAGCACAGATACGCAGTATTTT. Translation: CASSSQQGSTDTQYF.

The J gene is TRBJ1-2, the V gene TRBV6-5; unclear D gene. The germline V gene has CDR1 MNHEY and CDR2 SVGAGI. This CDR3 has 13 residues. V lost 2 bases and J lost 7, with 11 bases in between. CDR3 protein: CASSYERATGYTF. Written as DNA, the CDR3 is TGTGCCAGCAGTTACGAGAGGGCAACTGGCTACACCTTC.

This chain connects TRBV15 to TRBJ2-6, with 7 bases aligning to TRBD1. CDR1 and CDR2 from the germline V gene are LNHNV and YYDKDF (reference sequence). The CDR3 is made up of 19 amino acids. V lost 5 bases and J lost 0; bases outside the gene matches: 13. The CDR3 spells CATSGPGQSGPSGANVLTF. The CDR3 nucleotides are TGTGCCACCAGCGGGCCGGGACAGTCCGGACCCTCTGGGGCCAACGTCCTGACTTTC.

The chain is built from TRBV19 and TRBJ1-2, with a possible D match to TRBD1 (6 bases). Germline loops: CDR1 LNHDA, CDR2 SQIVND (reference sequence). V lost 9 bases to trimming and J lost 4 bases, with 21 bases between them. This CDR3 comprises 15 residues. As DNA, the CDR3 is TGTGCCAGCAAAAGCTCGGGGGCCCTTGGCTATGGCTACACCTTC. Protein: CASKSSGALGYGYTF.

The chain is built from TRBV6-2 or TRBV6-3 and TRBJ2-1; 9 nucleotides agree with TRBD2. The CDR3 is made up of 17 amino acids. J lost 2 bases, V lost 6 bases, and 11 bases had no gene match. Germline lookup yields CDR1 MNHEY and CDR2 SVGEGT. The CDR3 sequence is CASSLLAGPRPYNEQFF. In nucleotides, the CDR3 is TGTGCCAGCAGCCTACTAGCGGGCCCGCGCCCCTACAATGAGCAGTTCTTC.

This sequence joins TRBV9 and TRBJ2-7; TRBD2 aligns across 8 bases. The trim removed 4 bases at V and 3 bases at J, leaving 6 bases unmatched. CDR1 is SGDLS, CDR2 YYNGEE, per germline. CDR3 length equals 14 residues. As DNA, the CDR3 is TGTGCCAGCAGCATCTCCGGGACTAGCTACGAGCAGTACTTC. The encoded protein is CASSISGTSYEQYF.

The J gene is TRBJ2-1, the V gene TRBV7-2, with TRBD1 matching over 8 bases. V shed 1 base and J 8 bases; nucleotides not matched to a gene: 4. The CDR3 extends over 14 amino acids. Germline CDR1 and CDR2: SGHTA and FQGNSA. CDR3 nucleotide sequence: TGTGCCAGCAGCTTAGGACCAGGGGGCGATGAGCAGTTCTTC. Translation: CASSLGPGGDEQFF.

The chain is built from TRBV7-3 and TRBJ2-1; D possibly corresponds to TRBD2 (6 bases). Trimming took off 5 bases at V and 4 bases at J, with 15 bases between the two ends. Germline loops: CDR1 SGHTA, CDR2 FQGTGA. The CDR3 consists of 15 residues. The CDR3 reads CASSVARRGYNEQFF. The CDR3 region has the DNA TGTGCCAGCAGCGTCGCTAGGAGGGGTTACAATGAGCAGTTCTTC.

This sequence joins TRBV19 and TRBJ2-7, with no clear D. The germline V and J ends were trimmed by 1 base and 3 bases, with 13 bases remaining between them. This CDR3 comprises 15 residues. Germline lookup yields CDR1 LNHDA and CDR2 SQIVND (reference sequence). DNA of the CDR3: TGTGCCAGTAGTATAGCCGGCAGTCGAAGCTACGAGCAGTACTTC. This sequence encodes CASSIAGSRSYEQYF.